The 24 T cell receptor beta chains below were found in one sample sequenced in a study of blood T cell repertoires in COVID-19. Sequencing was performed with immunoSEQ multiplex PCR; in TCRdb, only in-frame clones are kept and a portion is missing. The sample has 95,000 to 150,000 clones; about 83% are singletons. The sample consisted of peripheral blood. The source of these receptors is a man older than 75 with active or convalescent COVID-19.

The chain carries TRBV20-1 and TRBJ1-1; D perhaps matches TRBD1 (5 bases). Germline-derived CDR1 and CDR2 are DFQATT and SNEGSKA (reference sequence). CDR3 size: 10 residues. DNA of the CDR3: TGCAGCATAGGGGTGACTGAAGCTTTCTTT. This gives the protein CSIGVTEAFF.

The chain is built from TRBV5-4 and TRBJ2-7, with 10 bases that match TRBD2. The germline CDR1 and CDR2 sequences are SGHNT and YYREEE (reference sequence). J was trimmed by 7 bases and V by 4 bases; bases with no gene match: 11. The CDR3 has 15 residues. CDR3 sequence: CASSPYSGGRREQYF. In DNA form, the CDR3 reads TGTGCCAGCAGCCCCTATAGCGGGGGGAGGAGGGAGCAGTACTTC.

The rearrangement uses TRBV6-5 and TRBJ1-2; D not certain. Germline CDR1 reads MNHEY; CDR2 reads SVGAGI. CDR3 size: 13 residues. V shed 6 bases and J shed 1 base, with 9 bases lying between them. The CDR3 nucleotides are TGTGCCAGCAGACATGACAATAACTATGGCTACACCTTC. This encodes CASRHDNNYGYTF.

The genes are TRBV5-1 and TRBJ2-5, with D tentatively TRBD2 (6 bases). The V gene's germline CDR1 is SGHRS and CDR2 YFSETQ. This CDR3 has 14 residues. With 1 base removed from V and 4 bases from J, the gap between germline ends came to 11 bases. CDR3 bases: TGCGCCAGCAGCTTGTGGGGGGATGGAGAGACCCAGTACTTC. Its translation: CASSLWGDGETQYF.

The CDR3 loop reads CASSPGETQYF. CDR3 bases: TGTGCCAGCAGCCCCGGAGAGACCCAGTACTTC. The chain is built from TRBV7-2 and TRBJ2-5; no firm D call. The CDR3 runs to 11 residues. V was trimmed by 5 bases and J by 4 bases, leaving 5 bases between them. Germline V CDR1 and CDR2: SGHTA, FQGNSA.

The chain couples TRBV28 to TRBJ2-1, with a tentative D call TRBD1 (6 bases). V was pared by 4 bases and J by 4 bases, with 14 bases between. CDR1 and CDR2 from the germline V gene are MDHEN and SYDVKM. The CDR3 is 15 amino acids. CDR3 residues: CASSSPGTNYNEQFF. The CDR3 nucleotides read TGTGCCAGCAGTTCCCCCGGGACAAATTACAATGAGCAGTTCTTC.

The rearrangement links TRBV29-1 to TRBJ1-2; D is perhaps TRBD1 (5 bases). The CDR3 sequence is 16 residues long. V lost 4 bases to trimming and J lost 0 bases, with 18 bases between them. Germline V gene data show CDR1 as SQVTM and CDR2 as ANQGSEA. CDR3 DNA sequence: TGCAGCGTTGGGGGGGTCAGCTTGAATGCTAACTATGGCTACACCTTC. Its translation is CSVGGVSLNANYGYTF.

Concerning this clone itself: The sample contains more than one DNA sequence encoding this CDR3. The chain recombines TRBV9 with TRBJ2-1; no clear D gene. The CDR3 has 15 amino acids. Germline CDR1 is SGDLS and CDR2 is YYNGEE. Between the trimmed V and J ends, which lost 0 bases and 1 base, there was a span of 8 bases. The CDR3: CASSVDSGSYNEQFF. The CDR3 coding sequence is TGTGCCAGCAGCGTAGATTCAGGATCCTACAATGAGCAGTTCTTC.

The sample holds one count of this clone. The genes are TRBV28 and TRBJ2-7; TRBD1 agrees at 10 bases. The CDR3 consists of 17 residues. Germline values: CDR1 MDHEN, CDR2 SYDVKM. The V and J ends lost 3 bases and 3 bases, in that order; junction bases with no gene match: 11. The CDR3: CASSLPGQGQGFYEQYF. The CDR3 coding sequence is TGTGCCAGCAGTTTGCCGGGCCAGGGACAGGGGTTCTACGAGCAGTACTTC.

The V call is TRBV29-1, the J call TRBJ2-7; 9 nucleotides agree with TRBD1. Germline assignment: CDR1 SQVTM and CDR2 ANQGSEA. There are 14 residues in the CDR3. The V gene end was trimmed by 7 bases and the J gene end by 4 bases; junction bases not matched to a gene: 11. CDR3 nucleotides: TGCAGCGCTCGATTAGGGGGACAGGGTTACGAGCAGTACTTC. Its translation: CSARLGGQGYEQYF.

The CDR3 loop reads CASSLAGHLNQPQHF. DNA of the CDR3: TGTGCCAGCAGCTTAGCGGGACACTTGAATCAGCCCCAGCATTTT. This chain joins TRBV7-2 and TRBJ1-5, with D possibly TRBD1 on 6 matching bases. The CDR3 runs 15 residues. Germline values: CDR1 SGHTA, CDR2 FQGNSA. V shed 0 bases and J shed 4 bases, with 10 bases lying between them.

Here the CDR3 reads CASSQAKESLAGGTDTQYF. The CDR3 nucleotides read TGTGCCAGCAGCCAAGCAAAGGAGAGCCTAGCGGGGGGCACAGATACGCAGTATTTT. This sequence joins TRBV4-2 and TRBJ2-3; 10 bases are shared with TRBD2. V gave up 1 base and J gave up 1 base; unmatched junction bases: 11. The germline V gene encodes CDR1 LGHNA and CDR2 YNFKEQ. The length of the CDR3 is 19 residues.

This clone was observed a few times. CDR3 sequence (DNA): TGTGCCTGGAGTCCCCCGGCGGCCCTTAATCAGCCCCAGCATTTT. It encodes CAWSPPAALNQPQHF. J is TRBJ1-5 and V is TRBV30; D not resolved. V gave up 2 bases and J gave up 4 bases, with 15 bases separating them. CDR3 length equals 15 residues. CDR1 and CDR2 from the germline V gene are GTSNPN and SVGIG (reference sequence).

J is TRBJ1-2 and V is TRBV10-3, with 9 bases that match TRBD1. This CDR3 comprises 13 residues. V gave up 6 bases and J gave up 3 bases; unmatched junction bases: 2. Germline loops: CDR1 ENHRY, CDR2 SYGVKD. The CDR3 loop is CAIRGQGHYGYTF. As DNA, the CDR3 is TGTGCCATCAGGGGACAGGGCCACTATGGCTACACCTTC.

The chain employs TRBV6-5 and TRBJ1-1; a weak D match, TRBD1 (5 bases). The CDR3 runs to 14 residues. V lost 0 bases to trimming and J lost 2 bases, with 7 bases between them. Germline CDR1 MNHEY, CDR2 SVGAGI. CDR3 in amino acids: CASSYSGANTEAFF. DNA for the CDR3: TGTGCCAGCAGTTACTCAGGGGCCAACACTGAAGCTTTCTTT.

The chain combines TRBV6-6 with TRBJ1-3; 8 bases match TRBD1. Trimming at V came to 0 bases and at J to 6 bases, leaving 1 base not matched to a gene. This CDR3 is 14 amino acids long. From germline, CDR1 is MNHNY and CDR2 SVGAGI (reference sequence). In DNA, the CDR3 is TGTGCCAGCAGTTACTCGACAGGGGAAAACACCATATATTTT. It codes for CASSYSTGENTIYF.

This chain uses TRBV6-2 or TRBV6-3 with TRBJ1-3, with D hard to call. Germline CDR1 is MNHEY and CDR2 is SVGEGT. Trimming took off 5 bases at V and 4 bases at J, with 3 bases between the two ends. There are 11 residues in the CDR3. The CDR3 sequence is CASSQGNTIYF. CDR3 coding DNA: TGTGCCAGCAGTCAAGGAAACACCATATATTTT.

The rearrangement uses TRBV2 and TRBJ2-5, with 7 bases aligning to TRBD1. The CDR3 is 16 amino acids. After removal of 4 bases from V and 4 bases from J, the junction contained 12 bases not matched to a gene. From germline, CDR1 is SNHLY and CDR2 FYNNEI. CDR3 DNA sequence: TGTGCCAGCAGTGGGGGAGACAGGGCCCTCTTAGAGACCCAGTACTTC. It codes for CASSGGDRALLETQYF.

The CDR3 reads CASSYSGGGGRIKNIQYF. CDR3 coding DNA: TGTGCCAGCAGTTACTCGGGGGGAGGGGGGCGGATCAAAAACATTCAGTACTTC. The chain links TRBV6-2 or TRBV6-3 to TRBJ2-4; possibly TRBD2 for D (7 bases). CDR3 length equals 18 residues. Deletions cut 0 bases from V and 3 bases from J, with 18 bases between. CDR1 and CDR2 from the germline V gene are MNHEY and SVGEGT.

The chain uses TRBV6-5 and TRBJ1-2, with D possibly being TRBD1 (5 bases). This CDR3 spans 11 amino acids. Trimming stripped 6 bases from V and 9 bases from J, with 11 bases between. Germline assignment: CDR1 MNHEY and CDR2 SVGAGI. The CDR3 here is CASRGGESYTF. The CDR3 nucleotides are TGTGCCAGCAGGGGAGGGGAAAGCTACACCTTC.

This chain uses TRBV3-1 (or the pseudogene TRBV3-2) with TRBJ2-7, with 7 nucleotides matching TRBD1. CDR1 LGHDT and CDR2 YNNKEL come from the germline V gene (reference sequence). The CDR3 length is 13 residues. V shed 2 bases, J shed 9 bases, and the junction held 7 bases outside the gene matches. The CDR3 bases are TGTGCCAGCAGCCAAAATCTAGGGACAGCGCAGTACTTC. This encodes CASSQNLGTAQYF.

CDR3 region: CASSLDRTSDPQETQYF. CDR3 DNA: TGTGCCAGCAGCTTAGACAGGACTAGCGACCCCCAAGAGACCCAGTACTTC. The genes are TRBV11-3 and TRBJ2-5, with 9 bases that match TRBD2. Trimming removed 0 bases from V and 1 base from J; junction bases left unmatched: 6. The CDR3 extends over 17 amino acids. In germline, CDR1 is SGHNT, CDR2 YENEEA.

The chain employs TRBV6-5 and TRBJ2-5, with TRBD2 matching over 9 bases. The CDR3 is 15 residues long. The germline V gene has CDR1 MNHEY and CDR2 SVGAGI. The ends lost 6 bases at V and 2 bases at J; junction bases unmatched: 7. The CDR3 DNA reads as TGTGCCAGCAGCACCGTCCTAGCGGGGCAAGAGACCCAGTACTTC. Encoded protein: CASSTVLAGQETQYF.

This rearrangement joins TRBV6-2 or TRBV6-3 to TRBJ1-1, with 7 nucleotides matching TRBD1. Unmatched junction bases numbered 21, after V lost 6 bases and J lost 2 bases. The CDR3 runs to 19 residues. Germline loops: CDR1 MNHEY, CDR2 SVGEGT. The CDR3, as DNA: TGTGCCAGCAGCGCCCCGGGACAGAGGCAAGGGCGGGCTAACACTGAAGCTTTCTTT. The encoded protein is CASSAPGQRQGRANTEAFF.